This T cell receptor beta chain was identified in a study of T cell changes during pregnancy in multiple sclerosis. TCRdb's copy holds only in-frame clones and misses some; the assay was immunoSEQ multiplex PCR. Of 50,000 to 80,000 clones listed, roughly 92% are singletons. Trimming left V 1 base short and J 4 bases short, with 10 bases between. This CDR3 contains 14 residues. In germline, CDR1 is SGHTA, CDR2 FQGNSA. This receptor was identified in a female donor with multiple sclerosis, enrolled in a pregnancy study. The sequenced sample was peripheral blood, obtained in the second trimester of pregnancy. The J gene is TRBJ1-1, the V gene TRBV7-2; D may be TRBD1 (6 bases). CDR3 sequence reads: CASSLDTGSTEAFF. The DNA for the CDR3 is TGTGCCAGCAGCTTAGACACAGGGTCCACTGAAGCTTTCTTT.